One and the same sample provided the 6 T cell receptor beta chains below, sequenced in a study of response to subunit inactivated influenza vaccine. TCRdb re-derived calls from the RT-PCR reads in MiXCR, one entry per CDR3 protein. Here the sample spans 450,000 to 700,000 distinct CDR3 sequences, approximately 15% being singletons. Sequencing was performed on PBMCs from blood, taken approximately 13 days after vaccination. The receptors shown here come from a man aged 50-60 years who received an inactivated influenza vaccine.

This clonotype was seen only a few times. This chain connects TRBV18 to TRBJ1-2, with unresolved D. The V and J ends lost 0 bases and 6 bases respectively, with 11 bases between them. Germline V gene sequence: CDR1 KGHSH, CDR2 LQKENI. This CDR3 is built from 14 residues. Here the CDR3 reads CASSPPAAPHGYTF. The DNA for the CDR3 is TGTGCCAGCTCACCACCGGCAGCCCCACATGGCTACACCTTC.

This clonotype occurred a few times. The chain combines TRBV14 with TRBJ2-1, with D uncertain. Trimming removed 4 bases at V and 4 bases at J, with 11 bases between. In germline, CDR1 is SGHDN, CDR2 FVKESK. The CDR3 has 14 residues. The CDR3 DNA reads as TGTGCCAGCAGCCGCATACAGTTATACAATGAGCAGTTCTTC. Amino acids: CASSRIQLYNEQFF.

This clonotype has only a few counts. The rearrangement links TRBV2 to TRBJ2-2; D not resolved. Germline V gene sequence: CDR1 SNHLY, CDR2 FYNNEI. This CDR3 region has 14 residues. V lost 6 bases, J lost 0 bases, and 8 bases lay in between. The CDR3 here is CASRGIANTGELFF. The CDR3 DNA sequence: TGTGCCAGCAGGGGGATCGCGAACACCGGGGAGCTGTTTTTT.

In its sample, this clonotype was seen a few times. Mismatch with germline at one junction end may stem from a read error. The CDR3 loop reads CASSLTTGHTDTQYF. The CDR3 coding sequence is TGTGCTAGCAGCTTAACTACAGGGCACACAGATACGCAGTATTTT. This chain uses TRBV7-7 with TRBJ2-3, with a weak D call TRBD1 (6 bases). The CDR3 contains 15 residues. CDR1 SSHAT and CDR2 FNYEAQ come from the germline V gene (reference sequence).

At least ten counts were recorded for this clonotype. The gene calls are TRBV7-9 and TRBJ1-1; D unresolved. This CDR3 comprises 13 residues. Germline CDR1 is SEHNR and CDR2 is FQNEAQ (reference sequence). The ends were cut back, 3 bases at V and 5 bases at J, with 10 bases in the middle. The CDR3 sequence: CASSFREGTEAFF. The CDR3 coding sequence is TGTGCCAGCAGCTTCCGCGAAGGGACTGAAGCTTTCTTT.

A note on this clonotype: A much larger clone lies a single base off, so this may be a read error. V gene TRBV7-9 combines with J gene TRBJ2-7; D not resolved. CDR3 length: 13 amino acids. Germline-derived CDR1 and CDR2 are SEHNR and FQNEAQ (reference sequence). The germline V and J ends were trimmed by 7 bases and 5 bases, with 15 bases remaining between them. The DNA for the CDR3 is TGTGCCAGCAACCGTTTTACTGGCCACGAGCAGTACTTC. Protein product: CASNRFTGHEQYF. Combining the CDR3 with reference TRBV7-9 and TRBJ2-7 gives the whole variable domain DTGVSQNPRHKITKRGQNVTFRCDPISEHNRLYWYRQTLGQGPEFLTYFQNEAQLEKSRLLSDRFSAERPKGSFSTLEIQRTEQGDSAMYLCASNRFTGHEQYFGPGTRLTVT.